This TCR beta chain was retrieved from a study of Ad26.COV2.S vaccination and SARS-CoV-2 variants (dated by TCRdb to about 2021). Context from the whole study: Vaccine-arm donors came from COV1001, a multicentre, randomized, double-blind, placebo-controlled phase I-IIa trial of Ad26.COV2.S in healthy adults. Ad26.COV2.S was given intramuscularly at 5x10^10 or 1x10^11 viral particles, as a single shot or as two shots 56 days apart. Sequencing of the TCRbeta repertoire served to evaluate the specificity and breadth of SARS-CoV-2-reactive T cell receptors following Ad26.COV2.S vaccination. The TCR-sequenced set comprised around 30 samples: some 20 Ad26.COV2.S vaccine recipients, 5 placebo recipients and 8 SARS-CoV-2 convalescent individuals. Trial participants were randomized into five groups of five, in which low-dose or high-dose Ad26.COV2.S was given once or twice, or placebo was given on both occasions. Investigators remained blinded to trial group allocation during experiments and outcome assessment. Beyond this particular receptor, the publication reports: Comparing responses between vaccine doses or regimens was not something the study was powered to do. Compared with placebo recipients, Ad26.COV2.S recipients showed higher spike-specific TCR breadth (P = 0.0014). Vaccine and placebo recipients had comparable non-spike TCR breadth, which fits with the vaccine containing only spike. The authors noted that total T cell responses may have been underestimated by the TCR breadth and depth analyses. After vaccination, spike-specific CD8+ and CD4+ T cell responses were reported to show substantial breadth.

TCRbeta CDR3 regions were sequenced with the immunoSEQ Assay. After extraction, genomic DNA underwent amplification by bias-controlled multiplex PCR, followed by high-throughput sequencing. The authors processed their data as follows. To quantify the absolute abundance of every unique TCRbeta CDR3 region, sequences were collapsed and filtered. T cell fraction was estimated by normalization of TCRbeta template counts to usable DNA, with usable DNA being measured through amplification of reference genes present in all nucleated cells. Repertoire TCRs were annotated as SARS-CoV-2-specific by exact matching of V gene, CDR3 amino acid sequence and J gene to a known reactive TCR set. The reference SARS-CoV-2 TCR set came from MIRA and was filtered for enrichment in COVID-19-positive ImmuneCODE repertoires, removing public or cross-reactive TCRs. Using the MIRA antigens, annotated TCRs were further analysed by specific ORF or by position within an ORF. Breadth was defined as annotated unique rearrangements over total unique productive rearrangements; depth was the summed frequency of those rearrangements. Two-sided Wilcoxon rank-sum tests were used to compare TCR breadth between groups. The source is immuneACCESS, and TCRdb retained only in-frame sequences with V and J called. Part of the clones is not carried over; for the studies checked, unresolved V genes explain less than half of this, and the remainder is unexplained. That table is the source of V, J and clone size, and D and trimming were worked out from the DNA. The sample yields roughly 700,000 clones; approximately 88% were counted once. Of the sample, around 1.5% falls within the top ten clones.

The treatment or condition label of this sample denotes: around 19 received Ad26.COV2.S at low or high dose, single or two shots; 5 received placebo; per-sample allocation not given. Repertoires of vaccine and placebo recipients were sequenced from samples taken on day 63 after the first injection. Between 29 July and 7 August 2020, Cohort 1b enrolled some 25 adults aged 18-55 years at one site in Boston, USA. Ad26.COV2.S was a replication-incompetent adenovirus type 26 vector expressing a prefusion-stabilized SARS-CoV-2 spike protein from the original Wuhan strain. Remarks on this clone: Its antigen is unknown. No clone much larger than this one lies a single base away; base qualities are absent.

CDR1 and CDR2, per the germline V gene, are SGHTA and FQGNSA. V is clipped by 5 bases and J by 3 bases, and the sequence between their germline boundaries is 8 bases long. There are 12 amino acids in the CDR3, from cysteine to phenylalanine inclusive. Solely the CDR3 DNA is kept, with 36 bases framed from the first base. The source material was peripheral blood, sampled in a trial of Ad26.COV2.S vaccine versus placebo. The TCR originated in a person aged 18-65 years who received the Ad26.COV2.S COVID-19 vaccine or a placebo. This receptor chain uses TRBV7-2 and TRBJ2-7; perhaps TRBD2 is the D gene, with 5 bases matching. The CDR3 has the sequence CASSRDNYEQYF. The DNA reads TGTGCCAGCAGCCGGGATAACTACGAGCAGTACTTC.